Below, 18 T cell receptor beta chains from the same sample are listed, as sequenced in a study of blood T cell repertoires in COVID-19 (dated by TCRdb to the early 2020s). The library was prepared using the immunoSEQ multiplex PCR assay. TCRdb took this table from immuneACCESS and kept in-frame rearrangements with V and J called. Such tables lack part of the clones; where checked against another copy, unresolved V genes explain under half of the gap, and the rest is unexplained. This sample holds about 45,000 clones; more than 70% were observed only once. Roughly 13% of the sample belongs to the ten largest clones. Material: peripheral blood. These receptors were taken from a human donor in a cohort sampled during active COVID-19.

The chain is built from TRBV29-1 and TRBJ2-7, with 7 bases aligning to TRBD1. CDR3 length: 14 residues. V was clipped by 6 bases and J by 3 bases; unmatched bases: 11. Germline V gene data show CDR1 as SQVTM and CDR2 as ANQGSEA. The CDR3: CSVAPTGFSYEQYF. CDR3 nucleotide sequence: TGCAGCGTCGCGCCGACAGGGTTCAGCTACGAGCAGTACTTC.

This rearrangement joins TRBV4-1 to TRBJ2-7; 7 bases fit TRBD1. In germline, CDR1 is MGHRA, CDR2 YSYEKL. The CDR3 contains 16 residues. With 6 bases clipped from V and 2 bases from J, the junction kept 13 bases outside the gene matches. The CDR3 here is CASRRTFRDRAYEQYF. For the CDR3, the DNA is TGCGCCAGCAGACGAACTTTCCGGGACAGAGCCTACGAGCAGTACTTC.

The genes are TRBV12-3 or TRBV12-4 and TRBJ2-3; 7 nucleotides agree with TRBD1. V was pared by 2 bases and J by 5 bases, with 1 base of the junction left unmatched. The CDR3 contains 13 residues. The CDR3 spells CASSLRDRDTQYF. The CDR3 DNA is TGTGCCAGCAGTTTACGGGACAGAGATACGCAGTATTTT.

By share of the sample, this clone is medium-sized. The CDR3 DNA follows: TGTGCCAGCAGCTCGACTAGCGGGGGGGCCGGCGATGAGCAGTTCTTC. Encoded protein: CASSSTSGGAGDEQFF. V and J are TRBV5-6 and TRBJ2-1, with TRBD2 identical over 14 bases. The germline V gene encodes CDR1 SGHDT and CDR2 YYEEEE. V dropped 3 bases and J dropped 8; count of bases not matched to a gene: 7. CDR3 length: 16 amino acids. Filled out from reference TRBV5-6 and TRBJ2-1, the complete variable domain reads DAGVTQSPTHLIKTRGQQVTLRCSPKSGHDTVSWYQQALGQGPQFIFQYYEEEERQRGNFPDRFSGHQFPNYSSELNVNALLLGDSALYLCASSSTSGGAGDEQFFGPGTRLTVL.

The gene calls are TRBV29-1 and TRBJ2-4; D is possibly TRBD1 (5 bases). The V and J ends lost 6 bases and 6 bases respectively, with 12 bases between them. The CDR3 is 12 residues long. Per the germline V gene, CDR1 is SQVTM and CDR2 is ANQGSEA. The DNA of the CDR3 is TGCAGCGTGGCCCTGGACACAAACATTCAGTACTTC. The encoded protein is CSVALDTNIQYF.

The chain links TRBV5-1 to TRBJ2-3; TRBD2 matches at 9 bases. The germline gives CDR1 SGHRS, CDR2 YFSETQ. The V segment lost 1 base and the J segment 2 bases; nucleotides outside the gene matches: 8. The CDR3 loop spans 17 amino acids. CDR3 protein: CASSLLSSGGTTDTQYF. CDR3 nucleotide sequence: TGCGCCAGCAGCTTGCTCTCCAGCGGGGGGACCACAGATACGCAGTATTTT. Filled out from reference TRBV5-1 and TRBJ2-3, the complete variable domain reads KAGVTQTPRYLIKTRGQQVTLSCSPISGHRSVSWYQQTPGQGLQFLFEYFSETQRNKGNFPGRFSGRQFSNSRSEMNVSTLELGDSALYLCASSLLSSGGTTDTQYFGPGTRLTVL.

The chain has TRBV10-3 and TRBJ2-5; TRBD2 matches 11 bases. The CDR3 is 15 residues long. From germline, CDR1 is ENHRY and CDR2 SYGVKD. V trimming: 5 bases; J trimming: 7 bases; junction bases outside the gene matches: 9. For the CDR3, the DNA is TGTGCCATCAGTTTTGGACTAGCGGGTGAGAGGACCCAGTACTTC. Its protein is CAISFGLAGERTQYF.

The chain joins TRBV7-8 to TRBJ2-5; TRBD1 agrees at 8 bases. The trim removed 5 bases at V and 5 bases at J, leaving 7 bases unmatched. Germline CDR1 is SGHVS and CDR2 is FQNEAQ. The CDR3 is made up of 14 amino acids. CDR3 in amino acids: CASSPQGARETQYF. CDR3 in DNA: TGTGCCAGCAGCCCCCAGGGGGCCCGTGAGACCCAGTACTTC.

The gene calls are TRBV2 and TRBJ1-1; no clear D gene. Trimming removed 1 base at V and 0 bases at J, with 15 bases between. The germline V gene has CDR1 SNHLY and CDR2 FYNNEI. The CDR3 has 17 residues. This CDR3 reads CASSEGPQRRMNTEAFF. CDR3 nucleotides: TGTGCCAGCAGTGAAGGGCCGCAGCGTCGCATGAACACTGAAGCTTTCTTT. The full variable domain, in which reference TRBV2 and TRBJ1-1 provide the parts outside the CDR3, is EPEVTQTPSHQVTQMGQEVILRCVPISNHLYFYWYRQILGQKVEFLVSFYNNEISEKSEIFDDQFSVERPDGSNFTLKIRSTKLEDSAMYFCASSEGPQRRMNTEAFFGQGTRLTVV.

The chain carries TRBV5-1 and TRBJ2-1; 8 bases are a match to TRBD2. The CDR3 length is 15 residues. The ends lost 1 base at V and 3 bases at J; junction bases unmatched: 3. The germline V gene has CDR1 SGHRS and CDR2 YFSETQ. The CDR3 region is CASSLYSGGYNEQFF. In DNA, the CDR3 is TGCGCCAGCAGCTTGTACAGCGGGGGCTACAATGAGCAGTTCTTC.

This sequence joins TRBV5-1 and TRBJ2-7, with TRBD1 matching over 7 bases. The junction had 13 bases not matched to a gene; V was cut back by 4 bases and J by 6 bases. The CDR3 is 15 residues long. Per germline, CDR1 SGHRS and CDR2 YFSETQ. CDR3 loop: CASSAIDRALGEQYF. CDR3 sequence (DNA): TGCGCCAGCAGCGCGATCGACAGGGCCCTAGGCGAGCAGTACTTC.

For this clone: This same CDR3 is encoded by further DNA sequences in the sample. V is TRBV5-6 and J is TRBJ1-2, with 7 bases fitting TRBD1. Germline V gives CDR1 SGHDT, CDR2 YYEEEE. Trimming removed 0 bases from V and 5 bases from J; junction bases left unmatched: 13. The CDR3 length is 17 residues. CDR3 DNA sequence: TGTGCCAGCAGCTTGGTGGGACAGCCAGTCTTAAATTATGGCTACACCTTC. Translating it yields CASSLVGQPVLNYGYTF.

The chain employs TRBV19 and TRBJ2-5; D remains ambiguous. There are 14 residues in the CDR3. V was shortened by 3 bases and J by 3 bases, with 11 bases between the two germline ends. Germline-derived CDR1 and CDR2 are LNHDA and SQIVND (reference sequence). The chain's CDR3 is CASSMVVAEETQYF. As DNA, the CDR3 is TGTGCCAGTAGTATGGTAGTAGCTGAAGAGACCCAGTACTTC.

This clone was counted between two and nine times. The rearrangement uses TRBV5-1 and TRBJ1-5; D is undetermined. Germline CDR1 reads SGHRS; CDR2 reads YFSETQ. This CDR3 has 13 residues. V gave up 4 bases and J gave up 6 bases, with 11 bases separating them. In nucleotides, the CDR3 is TGCGCCAGCAGCGATGGGCCCGGTCAGCCCCAGCATTTT. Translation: CASSDGPGQPQHF.

As DNA, the CDR3 is TGCGCCAGTGAAACGGGACAGGGTCTCTACGAGCAGTACTTC. Translation: CASETGQGLYEQYF. The chain combines TRBV5-1 with TRBJ2-7, with 9 bases aligning to TRBD1. J lost 3 bases, V lost 8 bases, and 9 bases had no gene match. The CDR3 is 14 amino acids. Germline-derived CDR1 and CDR2 are SGHRS and YFSETQ.

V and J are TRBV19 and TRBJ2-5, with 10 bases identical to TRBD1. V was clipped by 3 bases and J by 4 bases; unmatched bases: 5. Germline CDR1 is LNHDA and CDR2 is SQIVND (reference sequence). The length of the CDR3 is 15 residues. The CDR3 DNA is TGTGCCAGTAGTATTTGGGGACAGGGGCGAGAGACCCAGTACTTC. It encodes CASSIWGQGRETQYF. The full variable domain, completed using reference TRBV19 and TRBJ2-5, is DGGITQSPKYLFRKEGQNVTLSCEQNLNHDAMYWYRQDPGQGLRLIYYSQIVNDFQKGDIAEGYSVSREKKESFPLTVTSAQKNPTAFYLCASSIWGQGRETQYFGPGTRLLVL.

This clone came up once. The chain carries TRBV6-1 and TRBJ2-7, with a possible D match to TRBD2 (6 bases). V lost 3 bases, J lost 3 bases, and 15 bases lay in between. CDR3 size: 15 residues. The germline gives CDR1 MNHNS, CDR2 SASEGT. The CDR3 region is CASSDPGLPYYEQYF. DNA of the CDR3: TGTGCCAGCAGTGACCCCGGACTACCCTACTACGAGCAGTACTTC.

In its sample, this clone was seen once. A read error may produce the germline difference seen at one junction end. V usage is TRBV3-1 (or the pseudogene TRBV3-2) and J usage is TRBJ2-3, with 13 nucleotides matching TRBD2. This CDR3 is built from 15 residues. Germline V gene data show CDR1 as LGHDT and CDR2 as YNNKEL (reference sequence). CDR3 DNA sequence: TGTGCCAGGAAATCGGGACTAGCGGGACACAGATACGCAGTATTT. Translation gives CARKSGLAGHRYAVF.